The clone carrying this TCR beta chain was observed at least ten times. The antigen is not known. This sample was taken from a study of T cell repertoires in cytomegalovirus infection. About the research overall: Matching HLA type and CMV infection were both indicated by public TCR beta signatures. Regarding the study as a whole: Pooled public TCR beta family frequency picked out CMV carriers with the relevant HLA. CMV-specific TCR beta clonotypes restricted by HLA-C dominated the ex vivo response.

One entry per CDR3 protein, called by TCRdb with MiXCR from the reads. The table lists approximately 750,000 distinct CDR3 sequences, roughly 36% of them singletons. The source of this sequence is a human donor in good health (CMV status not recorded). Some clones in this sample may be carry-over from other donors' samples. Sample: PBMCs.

The CDR3 loop reads CASTSSTDTQYF. The CDR3 nucleotides read TGTGCCAGCACCTCTAGCACAGATACGCAGTATTTT. The chain carries TRBV7-8 and TRBJ2-3, with D hard to call. Germline loops: CDR1 SGHVS, CDR2 FQNEAQ. Trimming stripped 7 bases from V and 0 bases from J, with 5 bases between. The CDR3 consists of 12 residues.